The 17 T cell receptor beta chains reported below all come from one sample, sequenced in a study of T cell responses to AZD1222 COVID-19 vaccine. Sequencing used immunoSEQ multiplex PCR; TCRdb keeps in-frame clones, though not all of them. There are 150,000 or so clones in the sample; about nine tenths occur only once, and about 20% lies in the top ten. The starting material was peripheral blood, obtained on day 0 of AZD1222 vaccination. These receptors were obtained from an adult in good health.

The chain has TRBV18 and TRBJ1-3; D remains ambiguous. V was cut by 3 bases and J by 2 bases, with 5 bases left in between. The CDR3 spans 13 residues. Germline-derived CDR1 and CDR2 are KGHSH and LQKENI. The CDR3 nucleotides are TGTGCCAGCTCACCCCCTCCTGGAAACACCATATATTTT. It specifies CASSPPPGNTIYF.

The chain combines TRBV28 with TRBJ1-1; TRBD1 matches 8 bases. CDR3 length equals 15 residues. CDR1 is MDHEN, CDR2 SYDVKM, per germline. The ends lost 7 bases at V and 3 bases at J; junction bases unmatched: 10. CDR3 sequence: CASIRTGTLYTEAFF. The CDR3, as DNA: TGTGCCAGCATTCGGACAGGGACGCTGTACACTGAAGCTTTCTTT.

J is TRBJ1-1 and V is TRBV11-3, with a weak D call TRBD1 (6 bases). Germline values: CDR1 SGHNT, CDR2 YENEEA. The V end lost 2 bases, the J end lost 1 base, and 20 bases lay between the germline ends. This CDR3 has 18 residues. The CDR3 protein is CASSLSVGRGLRNTEAFF. For the CDR3, the DNA is TGTGCCAGCAGCTTATCGGTAGGGCGGGGGCTGAGGAACACTGAAGCTTTCTTT.

DNA of the CDR3: TGTGCCAGCAGCTTACGACAGGTCGTCTCACCCCTCCACTTT. Translating gives CASSLRQVVSPLHF. The gene calls are TRBV11-3 and TRBJ1-6, with D possibly TRBD1 on 6 matching bases. Germline V gene lookup returns CDR1 SGHNT and CDR2 YENEEA. V lost 2 bases, J lost 10 bases, and 12 bases lay in between. This CDR3 has 14 residues.

The rearrangement links TRBV2 to TRBJ2-7; 11 nucleotides align to TRBD2. This CDR3 is 16 amino acids long. The V gene end was trimmed by 7 bases and the J gene end by 0 bases; junction bases not matched to a gene: 8. CDR1 is SNHLY, CDR2 FYNNEI, per germline. Here the CDR3 DNA reads TGTGCCAGCATGGTAGTAGCGGGAGGGCCCTCCTACGAGCAGTACTTC. Translating gives CASMVVAGGPSYEQYF.

V usage is TRBV3-1 (or the pseudogene TRBV3-2) and J usage is TRBJ1-1; no definite D call. This CDR3 is built from 15 residues. Germline V gives CDR1 LGHDT, CDR2 YNNKEL (reference sequence). V was trimmed by 0 bases and J by 3 bases, leaving 11 bases between them. The CDR3 nucleotides are TGTGCCAGCAGCCAAGAGTCCTGGGCCCACACTGAAGCTTTCTTT. This encodes CASSQESWAHTEAFF.

The chain couples TRBV5-1 to TRBJ2-7; 12 nucleotides align to TRBD2. The length of the CDR3 is 16 residues. V lost 3 bases to trimming and J lost 5 bases; unmatched junction nucleotides: 9. Germline V CDR1 and CDR2: SGHRS, YFSETQ. The CDR3 sequence: CASSSGLAGNMDEQYF. For the CDR3, the DNA is TGCGCCAGCAGCTCAGGACTAGCGGGGAATATGGACGAGCAGTACTTC.

The genes are TRBV7-6 and TRBJ2-3, with D possibly being TRBD1 or TRBD2 (6 bases each). V shed 2 bases and J shed 2 bases, with 11 bases lying between them. The CDR3 sequence is 15 residues long. CDR1 and CDR2 from the germline V gene are SGHVS and FNYEAQ. The CDR3 here is CASSLRGDPTDTQYF. For the CDR3, the DNA is TGTGCCAGCAGCTTAAGGGGGGACCCCACAGATACGCAGTATTTT.

V and J are TRBV24-1 and TRBJ2-2; 10 nucleotides match TRBD1. CDR1 and CDR2 (germline): KGHDR, SFDVKD. This CDR3 spans 16 amino acids. Trimming at V came to 3 bases and at J to 4 bases, leaving 4 bases not matched to a gene. This chain's CDR3 is CATSDPDRGVTGELFF. CDR3 bases: TGTGCCACCAGTGATCCGGACAGGGGGGTCACCGGGGAGCTGTTTTTT.

The CDR3 DNA is TGCGCCAGCAGCTTGGCACTGACCGATGAAAAACTGTTTTTT. Encoded protein: CASSLALTDEKLFF. This rearrangement joins TRBV5-1 to TRBJ1-4; D gene ambiguous. This CDR3 has 14 residues. Per the germline V gene, CDR1 is SGHRS and CDR2 is YFSETQ. Trimming removed 0 bases from V and 6 bases from J, with 9 bases in between.

The chain carries TRBV28 and TRBJ1-1, with D unresolved. The V gene lost 6 bases and the J gene lost 0 bases, with 5 bases spanning the gap. Germline values: CDR1 MDHEN, CDR2 SYDVKM. CDR3 length equals 12 residues. CDR3 loop: CASRSLNTEAFF. The CDR3 DNA reads as TGTGCCAGCAGATCCCTGAACACTGAAGCTTTCTTT.

The rearrangement joins TRBV5-1 to TRBJ2-5, with 10 bases aligning to TRBD2. This CDR3 has 15 residues. J was trimmed by 4 bases and V by 5 bases; bases with no gene match: 8. Germline V gene data show CDR1 as SGHRS and CDR2 as YFSETQ. The CDR3 reads CASREAGGTLETQYF. The DNA of the CDR3 is TGCGCCAGCAGGGAAGCGGGGGGGACTTTAGAGACCCAGTACTTC. The full variable domain, its missing parts supplied by reference TRBV5-1 and TRBJ2-5, is KAGVTQTPRYLIKTRGQQVTLSCSPISGHRSVSWYQQTPGQGLQFLFEYFSETQRNKGNFPGRFSGRQFSNSRSEMNVSTLELGDSALYLCASREAGGTLETQYFGPGTRLLVL.

The chain is built from TRBV6-6 and TRBJ1-2; 7 positions match TRBD1. The CDR3 contains 15 residues. V was clipped by 11 bases and J by 4 bases; unmatched bases: 16. CDR1 and CDR2 from the germline V gene are MNHNY and SVGAGI (reference sequence). Here the CDR3 DNA reads TGTGCCGGATCGGCGGGACAGCTCCTTTTCTATGGCTACACCTTC. Its translation is CAGSAGQLLFYGYTF.

The chain employs TRBV18 and TRBJ2-6, with unresolved D. Germline V gene data show CDR1 as KGHSH and CDR2 as LQKENI. Trimming removed 4 bases from V and 0 bases from J, with 10 bases in between. CDR3 length: 16 amino acids. The CDR3 spells CASSLGANSGANVLTF. Written as DNA, the CDR3 is TGTGCCAGCTCACTGGGCGCGAACTCTGGGGCCAACGTCCTGACTTTC.

The rearrangement joins TRBV19 to TRBJ2-1; D remains unclear. With 8 bases removed from V and 0 bases from J, the gap between germline ends came to 17 bases. This CDR3 spans 16 amino acids. Looked up from germline, CDR1 is LNHDA and CDR2 is SQIVND (reference sequence). The CDR3 spells CASSLAALSSYNEQFF. In nucleotides, the CDR3 is TGTGCCAGTTCCCTCGCCGCGCTCAGCTCCTACAATGAGCAGTTCTTC.

V and J are TRBV28 and TRBJ2-1; 8 nucleotides match TRBD2. V was clipped by 1 base and J by 0 bases; unmatched bases: 5. The V gene's germline CDR1 is MDHEN and CDR2 SYDVKM. This CDR3 region has 17 residues. CDR3: CASSLFGRGASYNEQFF. For the CDR3, the DNA is TGTGCCAGCAGTTTATTTGGGCGGGGGGCCTCCTACAATGAGCAGTTCTTC.

CDR3 loop: CASLSGQGTEAFF. In DNA form, the CDR3 reads TGTGCCAGCCTCTCCGGACAGGGCACTGAAGCTTTCTTT. The rearrangement joins TRBV28 to TRBJ1-1, with TRBD1 matching 8 bases. The CDR3 runs to 13 residues. J gave up 4 bases and V 8 bases, and 6 bases lay outside the gene matches. Per the germline V gene, CDR1 is MDHEN and CDR2 is SYDVKM.